This TCR beta chain was recorded in a study of blood T cell repertoires in COVID-19 (dated by TCRdb to the early 2020s). About the study as a whole: The collaborator samples originated in the United States, Italy and Spain and spanned the acute and convalescent phases of COVID-19. The prospective study material was composed of cDNA or gDNA derived from T cells, B-cell-depleted T cells, or PBMCs. Deeply sampled blood TCRbeta repertoires from subjects exposed to, actively infected with, or recovered from COVID-19 were included in the dataset. A freely available public database, intended as a resource for researchers studying the immune response to SARS-CoV-2, is where the repertoires were released. Samples were obtained from the ongoing ImmuneRACE study (first 160 participants) and from 1,254 subjects provided by 6 global collaborators. Nearly every sample came with metadata listing a de-identified subject ID, COVID-19 status, age in years and sex. Where available, HLA class I and class II types were taken from metadata supplied by the sample provider and were not determined by assay-based typing. Study-wide conclusions, independent of this receptor: How much clinical and demographic metadata was included differed by source and by participant, and the metadata was provided uncurated.

A word on this clone: The antigen it binds to is not known. Per-base quality was not reported, and no clone a single base away is much larger than it.

From the germline V gene, CDR1 is MNHEY and CDR2 is SVGEGT. Its CDR3 holds 17 amino acids, cysteine through phenylalanine. The only DNA kept is the CDR3, 51 bases in frame from the first base. V and J are truncated by 6 bases and 2 bases respectively, leaving an intervening sequence of 20 bases. The collaborating institutions used their own protocols to collect whole blood in K2EDTA tubes. For TCRbeta analysis, collaborators shipped samples as frozen whole blood, isolated PBMCs, or DNA extracted from either of those sample types. TCRbeta CDR3 regions were amplified from genomic DNA using the immunoSEQ Assay, a bias-controlled multiplex PCR. As for the original processing: Within the assay, amplification of reference gene primers was used to estimate how many nucleated cells each sample contained. To quantify the absolute abundance of each unique TCRbeta CDR3 rearrangement, sequence reads were collapsed and filtered. Productive Simpson clonality was computed per sample as the square root of Simpson's diversity index over productive rearrangements. Held by TCRdb, this immuneACCESS table contains in-frame sequences only and omits some clones. Under half of the omission traces to an unresolved V gene where checked; the cause of the rest is unknown. V, J and clone size were drawn from that table, and D and trimming were deduced from the DNA. The sample records 90,000 to 100,000 clones, over 70% of which are singletons. The biggest ten clones account for 4.1% of the sample.

What was sequenced was peripheral blood. The chain joins TRBV6-2 or TRBV6-3 to TRBJ2-1; a tentative D match to TRBD1 spans 6 bases. The clonotype originates from a man between 60 and 75 years old with acute or convalescent COVID-19. The DNA is as follows: TGTGCCAGCAGCCGTTATTCCGGGACAAATACCTACAATGAGCAGTTCTTC. Its product reads: CASSRYSGTNTYNEQFF.